A single sample gave rise to the 17 T cell receptor beta chains below, sequenced in a study of technical replicates of blood from a handful of donors (dated by TCRdb to the late 2010s). To prepare the library, the immunoSEQ multiplex PCR assay was applied. TCRdb holds this immuneACCESS table with in-frame rearrangements only. Some clones are missing; in checked studies, unresolved V genes explain under half, and the rest has no known cause. In all, the sample holds 75,000 to 100,000 clones, and roughly 94% of those were seen once. 0.2% to 0.3% of the sample is held by the ten biggest clonotypes. Specimen: T cells isolated from PBMCs. Source of these receptors: a human donor in good health.

The chain joins TRBV7-9 to TRBJ2-5; no clear D gene. Germline V gives CDR1 SEHNR, CDR2 FQNEAQ (reference sequence). V was pared by 4 bases and J by 0 bases, with 15 bases between. The length of the CDR3 is 16 residues. This chain's CDR3 is CASSSRQPLYQETQYF. The CDR3 region has the DNA TGTGCCAGCAGCTCTAGGCAACCCCTTTACCAAGAGACCCAGTACTTC.

The chain uses TRBV27 and TRBJ1-4; D unresolved. The germline V and J ends were trimmed by 6 bases and 5 bases, with 10 bases remaining between them. The germline CDR1 and CDR2 sequences are MNHEY and SMNVEV (reference sequence). The CDR3 is 13 residues long. In nucleotides, the CDR3 is TGTGCCAGCAGCCTCGACGGGAATGAAAAACTGTTTTTT. As protein: CASSLDGNEKLFF.

The rearrangement joins TRBV18 to TRBJ2-2, with 7 bases matching TRBD1. V was pared by 2 bases and J by 3 bases, with 6 bases of the junction left unmatched. The germline V gene has CDR1 KGHSH and CDR2 LQKENI. This CDR3 is built from 16 residues. Written as DNA, the CDR3 is TGTGCCAGCTCACCAGGACAGGCCGCCCACACCGGGGAGCTGTTTTTT. Its translation is CASSPGQAAHTGELFF.

The chain combines TRBV18 with TRBJ2-1, with 11 bases lining up with TRBD1. After removal of 3 bases from V and 10 bases from J, the junction contained 5 bases not matched to a gene. The germline V gene encodes CDR1 KGHSH and CDR2 LQKENI. This CDR3 contains 14 residues. The CDR3 loop reads CASSPGGTGGEQFF. The CDR3 bases are TGTGCCAGCTCACCTGGGGGGACAGGGGGAGAGCAGTTCTTC.

V is TRBV19 and J is TRBJ1-5; tentative D call: TRBD1 (5 bases). Germline V gives CDR1 LNHDA, CDR2 SQIVND (reference sequence). V dropped 4 bases and J dropped 7 bases, with 11 bases sitting between them. The CDR3 is 13 amino acids. In DNA, the CDR3 is TGTGCCAGTAGTACGGGGGTCTGGCAGCCCCAGCATTTT. It specifies CASSTGVWQPQHF.

In its sample, this clone was seen once. This chain uses TRBV10-2 with TRBJ2-5; 12 positions match TRBD2. Trimming cost V 6 bases and J 2 bases; bases outside gene matches: 4. This CDR3 is built from 15 residues. Germline CDR1 and CDR2: WSHSY and SAAADI. This CDR3 reads CASRPLAGGQETQYF. Here the CDR3 DNA reads TGCGCCAGCAGGCCACTAGCGGGGGGACAAGAGACCCAGTACTTC.

This chain joins TRBV10-3 and TRBJ2-1, with D possibly matching TRBD2 (5 bases). The CDR3 contains 13 residues. Germline CDR1 reads ENHRY; CDR2 reads SYGVKD. Trimming left V 5 bases short and J 8 bases short, with 13 bases between. In DNA form, the CDR3 reads TGTGCCATCAGTCCCCGCGGAGGCGATGAGCAGTTCTTC. It translates to CAISPRGGDEQFF.

The CDR3 here is CATSRGGGRITEAFF. In nucleotides, the CDR3 is TGTGCCACCAGCCGAGGAGGGGGTAGGATCACTGAAGCTTTCTTT. The chain uses TRBV15 and TRBJ1-1, with a weak D call TRBD1 (6 bases). The length of the CDR3 is 15 residues. CDR1 is LNHNV and CDR2 is YYDKDF in the germline V gene (reference sequence). V was cut by 5 bases and J by 4 bases, with 17 bases left in between.

The J gene is TRBJ1-4, the V gene TRBV7-9; 8 bases match TRBD1. CDR3 length equals 15 residues. Germline values: CDR1 SEHNR, CDR2 FQNEAQ (reference sequence). J was trimmed by 4 bases and V by 5 bases; bases with no gene match: 6. CDR3 region: CASSEQGQDNEKLFF. The CDR3 DNA reads as TGTGCCAGCAGCGAACAGGGACAGGATAATGAAAAACTGTTTTTT.

The genes are TRBV18 and TRBJ1-1; possibly TRBD1 for D (5 bases). This CDR3 contains 14 residues. Germline CDR1 and CDR2: KGHSH and LQKENI. V dropped 2 bases and J dropped 4 bases, with 11 bases sitting between them. The CDR3 sequence is CASSPNQGGTEAFF. The CDR3 DNA follows: TGTGCCAGCTCACCAAACCAGGGTGGCACTGAAGCTTTCTTT.

The genes are TRBV6-6 and TRBJ2-5, with D tentatively TRBD1 (5 bases). The CDR3 consists of 12 residues. Per the germline V gene, CDR1 is MNHNY and CDR2 is SVGAGI (reference sequence). Trimming cost V 10 bases and J 3 bases, with 12 bases left between them. CDR3 nucleotide sequence: TGTGCCACCCAGGGATTCAAAGAGACCCAGTACTTC. It specifies CATQGFKETQYF.

This clone was recorded only once. V is TRBV25-1 and J is TRBJ1-6; possible D gene TRBD1, 5 bases. CDR1 is MGHDK, CDR2 SYGVNS, per germline. The CDR3 extends over 14 amino acids. V lost 4 bases and J 9 bases, leaving 13 bases between the germline ends. The DNA of the CDR3 is TGTGCCAGCAGTGGAACTGGGGGGATTTCACCCCTCCACTTT. It translates to CASSGTGGISPLHF.

The J gene is TRBJ1-6, the V gene TRBV30, with a possible D match to TRBD1 (5 bases). The V end was cut by 5 bases, the J end by 4 bases, with 6 bases between. The germline gives CDR1 GTSNPN, CDR2 SVGIG (reference sequence). The CDR3 sequence is 12 residues long. This CDR3 reads CAWDRYNSPLHF. For the CDR3, the DNA is TGTGCCTGGGACAGATATAATTCACCCCTCCACTTT.

V usage is TRBV4-1 and J usage is TRBJ2-7, with D tentatively TRBD2 (6 bases). The CDR3 has 15 residues. From germline, CDR1 is MGHRA and CDR2 YSYEKL. Between the trimmed V and J ends, which lost 4 bases and 3 bases, there was a span of 16 bases. CDR3 residues: CASSPYIWGVYEQYF. In DNA form, the CDR3 reads TGCGCCAGCAGCCCTTATATCTGGGGGGTCTACGAGCAGTACTTC.

The chain combines TRBV4-2 with TRBJ1-3, with D maybe TRBD1 (5 bases). Per germline, CDR1 LGHNA and CDR2 YNFKEQ. Trimming removed 2 bases from V and 0 bases from J, with 8 bases in between. This CDR3 has 15 amino acids. CDR3 nucleotides: TGTGCCAGCAGCCAACACGACAGCTCTGGAAACACCATATATTTT. Translation: CASSQHDSSGNTIYF.

The rearrangement joins TRBV19 to TRBJ1-5; weak D call: TRBD1 (5 bases). The germline CDR1 and CDR2 sequences are LNHDA and SQIVND (reference sequence). The CDR3 consists of 16 residues. The V end was cut by 3 bases, the J end by 1 base, with 13 bases between. This chain's CDR3 is CASSMYSTASNQPQHF. The CDR3, as DNA: TGTGCCAGTAGTATGTATTCGACAGCCAGCAATCAGCCCCAGCATTTT.

The gene calls are TRBV6-6 and TRBJ2-5; 7 bases are a match to TRBD1. Trimming cost V 9 bases and J 0 bases; bases outside gene matches: 13. This CDR3 comprises 16 residues. CDR1 and CDR2 (germline): MNHNY, SVGAGI (reference sequence). The chain's CDR3 is CASSPQGRQYQETQYF. CDR3 nucleotides: TGTGCCAGTTCACCACAGGGGAGACAGTACCAAGAGACCCAGTACTTC.